A selection of T cell receptor beta chains follows, all from one sample in a study of Graves' ophthalmopathy and Graves' hyperthyroidism. One entry per CDR3 protein, called by TCRdb with MiXCR from the multiplex PCR reads. The top ten clones hold roughly 39% of a sample with 200,000 to 250,000 distinct CDR3 sequences, roughly 21% of them seen once. Material for sequencing was peripheral blood. The receptor source for this set is a woman aged 45-65 years with Graves' ophthalmopathy. CDR3s include the opening cysteine and the closing phenylalanine or tryptophan. The order of the fields is J gene, CDR3 length, clone size, D gene, V gene, CDR3 DNA, CDR3 protein. A D gene is named only where the DNA matches it firmly. Expanded clones are given a class, and other clones once, few, many or no size at all.

TRBJ2-4 14 many TRBD2 TRBV6-5 TGTGCCAGCCGTATCGGGACTAGCGAAAACATTCAGTACTTC CASRIGTSENIQYF
TRBJ2-2 15 many TRBD1 TRBV11-2 TGTGCCAGCAGCCCGAACAGGGGAATCACCGGGGAGCTGTTTTTT CASSPNRGITGELFF
TRBJ2-5 16 many TRBD2 TRBV7-2 TGTGCCAGCAGCTTAAGCTCTAGCGGGACCCAAGAGACCCAGTACTTC CASSLSSSGTQETQYF
TRBJ2-4 16 many TRBD1 TRBV6-1 TGTGCCAGCATTGTTAGCAGACAGGGGTCCAAAAACATTCAGTACTTC CASIVSRQGSKNIQYF
TRBJ2-2 17 . TRBD2 TRBV5-6 TGTGCCAGCAGCTTGATGTCTAGCGGGAGAATTACCGGGGAGCTGTTTTTT CASSLMSSGRITGELFF
TRBJ2-7 16 . TRBD2 TRBV10-3 TGTGCCATCAGCCCCCGGGGGCTAGCGGGAGCCAACGAGCAGTACTTC CAISPRGLAGANEQYF
TRBJ2-5 14 few . TRBV24-1 TGTGCCACCAGTGGGTTGGGGGCAGGGGAGACCCTGTACTTC CATSGLGAGETLYF
TRBJ1-5 15 few . TRBV2 TGTGCCAGCAGTGAAGAGGGGACTGGGAGGCAGCCCCAGCATTTT CASSEEGTGRQPQHF
TRBJ2-3 13 many . TRBV4-1 TGCGCCAGCAAGTCGGGAGTGGCAGATACGCAGTATTTT CASKSGVADTQYF
TRBJ1-2 13 many . TRBV6-1 TGTGCCAGCAGTCGACAGCGGAACGATGGCTACACCTTC CASSRQRNDGYTF
TRBJ1-2 15 many . TRBV5-1 TGCGCCAGCAGCCGTCGGGCTGTTGGGGAGGATGGCTACACCTTC CASSRRAVGEDGYTF
TRBJ2-7 11 many . TRBV20-1 TGCAGTGCTAGCGCGGGCCCTCTCCGGTACTTC CSASAGPLRYF
TRBJ2-7 13 many TRBD1 TRBV15 TGTGCCACCAGCCTCAACAGGGGCTACGAGCAGTACTTC CATSLNRGYEQYF
TRBJ1-6 16 many TRBD1 TRBV6-4 TGTGCCAGCAGTGACTTCTTCGGGACAGTAAATTCACCCCTCCACTTT CASSDFFGTVNSPLHF
TRBJ2-2 15 few . TRBV28 TGTGCCAGCAGTCAGGGACCCCATAACACCGGGGAGCTGTTTTTT CASSQGPHNTGELFF
TRBJ1-2 14 . TRBD1 TRBV6-1 TGTGCCAGCAGTCCGGACAGGGTCAACTGGGGCTACACCTTC CASSPDRVNWGYTF
TRBJ2-7 15 many TRBD2 TRBV12-3/TRBV12-4 TGTGCCAGCAGTTCATCCCTAGCGGCAGCCTACGAGCAGTACTTC CASSSSLAAAYEQYF
TRBJ2-7 13 many TRBD1 TRBV20-1 TGCAGTGCTAGATACAGGGGAAACTACGAGCAGTACTTC CSARYRGNYEQYF
TRBJ1-2 12 few TRBD1 TRBV7-9 TGTGCCAGCGCAGGGGGCGCTTATGGCTACACCTTC CASAGGAYGYTF
TRBJ2-7 12 . . TRBV24-1 TGTGCCTGGAGTGACCGGGCTTACGAGCAGTACTTC CAWSDRAYEQYF
TRBJ1-5 13 many . TRBV20-1 TGCAGTGCTATCACGACCAGCAATCAGCCCCAGCATTTT CSAITTSNQPQHF
TRBJ1-1 13 many . TRBV20-1 TGCATGGCCCCCTTAACAGGTTCCACTGAAGCTTTCTTT CMAPLTGSTEAFF
TRBJ2-2 13 . . TRBV30 TGTGCCTGGAATGGACAGAACACCGGGGAGCTGTTTTTT CAWNGQNTGELFF
TRBJ2-7 14 . . TRBV18 TGTGCCAGCTCACCACCGGGGAGGACCTACGAGCAGTACTTC CASSPPGRTYEQYF
TRBJ2-7 15 . . TRBV25-1 TGTGCCAGCAGTGAAGGGGGCGCCGTTAGCTACGAGCAGTACTTC CASSEGGAVSYEQYF
TRBJ2-7 15 once . TRBV27 TGTGCCAGCAGTCCGCAGGACAGTGAGACCTACGAGCAGTACTTC CASSPQDSETYEQYF
TRBJ2-2 16 . . TRBV6-2/TRBV6-3 TGTGCCAGCAGGTCCGGGGGAAGGGGACCCACCGGGGAGCTGTTTTTT CASRSGGRGPTGELFF
TRBJ2-5 14 many . TRBV20-1 TGCAGTGCTCCAACCACGGGCCTGGTGGAGACCCAGTACTTC CSAPTTGLVETQYF
TRBJ2-7 16 . TRBD1 TRBV28 TGTGCCAGCTCACCACCGTTGGGACAGGGTGTAGGGGAGCAGTACTTC CASSPPLGQGVGEQYF
TRBJ2-7 12 . . TRBV11-2 TGTGCCAGCAACCAACCGGGTCTCGAGCAGTACTTC CASNQPGLEQYF
TRBJ1-1 15 many . TRBV11-2 TGTGCCAGCAGCCCCACCGGACGGATGAACACTGAAGCTTTCTTT CASSPTGRMNTEAFF
TRBJ1-1 16 few TRBD1 TRBV30 TGTGCCTGGAGTCCTACCGAATACACAGGGGACACTGAAGCTTTCTTT CAWSPTEYTGDTEAFF
TRBJ2-5 13 many . TRBV18 TGTGCCAGCTCCCAGGGGAACCAAGAGACCCAGTACTTC CASSQGNQETQYF
TRBJ2-3 12 few . TRBV30 TGTGCCTGGAGTGTGGGGGCAGATACGCAGTATTTT CAWSVGADTQYF
TRBJ1-5 16 . . TRBV7-3 TGTGCCAGCAGCCTCGGTGGGAGAGAGAGCAATCAGCCCCAGCATTTT CASSLGGRESNQPQHF
TRBJ2-7 11 many . TRBV28 TGTGCCAGCAGTCGCCCCGGCGAGCAGTACTTC CASSRPGEQYF